These 16 T cell receptor beta chains came from one sample sequenced in a study of vaccination and CD4 T cells after COVID-19. As for treatment: approximately nine-day PBMC culture with coronavirus spike peptide pools or control peptides (ViraFEST assay). Gathering of the CD4+ T cells, from the unexposed donor, took place before the COVID-19 pandemic (2011-2018). CD4+ T cells that had been cultured provided DNA sequenced with the Oncomine TCR Beta short-read assay. TCRdb fed the PCR reads into MiXCR, producing one record per CDR3 protein. The sample lists about 2,300 distinct CDR3 sequences, about 21% occurring once. These receptors lack a known antigen. The source material was CD4+ T cells from blood, cultured in vitro. The receptors were gathered from a human donor in good health.

By share, this clonotype ranks as medium-sized. This chain uses TRBV6-2 or TRBV6-3 with TRBJ2-2; 12 bases are shared with TRBD2. The J segment lost 4 bases and the V segment lost 2 bases, leaving 8 bases of the junction unmatched. The CDR3 has 18 residues. Per germline, CDR1 MNHEY and CDR2 SVGEGT. The CDR3 here is CASSYIRLAGEITGELFF. DNA for the CDR3: TGTGCCAGCAGTTACATCCGACTAGCGGGGGAGATCACCGGGGAGCTGTTTTTT.

In its sample, this clonotype was seen a few times. J is TRBJ1-5 and V is TRBV6-1; the D is unclear. The CDR3 has 13 amino acids. Germline CDR1 reads MNHNS; CDR2 reads SASEGT. Trimming stripped 4 bases from V and 4 bases from J, with 8 bases between. The CDR3 protein is CASSVTFNQPQHF. CDR3 DNA sequence: TGTGCCAGCAGTGTAACTTTTAATCAGCCCCAGCATTTT.

The chain has TRBV12-3 or TRBV12-4 and TRBJ1-4; the D is unclear. The length of the CDR3 is 14 residues. The V and J ends lost 7 bases and 0 bases respectively, with 9 bases between them. In DNA, the CDR3 is TGTGCCAGCACCCGTACTACAACTAATGAAAAACTGTTTTTT. It yields the protein CASTRTTTNEKLFF.

The chain recombines TRBV27 with TRBJ2-7; 11 bases are shared with TRBD2. The CDR3 extends over 16 amino acids. Per the germline V gene, CDR1 is MNHEY and CDR2 is SMNVEV (reference sequence). J was trimmed by 3 bases and V by 7 bases; bases with no gene match: 11. The CDR3 DNA is TGTGCCAGCACCCCCCTAGCGGGGGGCTTAGGCTACGAGCAGTACTTC. Translation gives CASTPLAGGLGYEQYF.

V gene TRBV20-1 combines with J gene TRBJ2-1, with TRBD1 matching 9 bases. The CDR3 sequence is 15 residues long. Germline CDR1 reads DFQATT; CDR2 reads SNEGSKA (reference sequence). V lost 6 bases, J lost 8 bases, and 14 bases stayed unmatched. CDR3 nucleotide sequence: TGCAGTGCAAGCGGCAGGGGACAGGGTTTTGATGAGCAGTTCTTC. Amino acid sequence: CSASGRGQGFDEQFF.

This clonotype turned up a few times. The chain links TRBV24-1 to TRBJ1-2, with 8 positions matching TRBD1. Germline CDR1 KGHDR, CDR2 SFDVKD. The CDR3 has 13 residues. J lost 3 bases, V lost 4 bases, and 0 bases had no gene match. The CDR3 nucleotides read TGTGCCACCAGTGAGACAGGGGACTATGGCTACACCTTC. Amino acids: CATSETGDYGYTF.

This clonotype is classed as medium-sized. The rearrangement links TRBV24-1 to TRBJ2-5, with a possible D match to TRBD1 (7 bases). V was trimmed by 7 bases and J by 5 bases, leaving 16 bases between them. The germline V gene encodes CDR1 KGHDR and CDR2 SFDVKD. This CDR3 region has 14 residues. CDR3 DNA sequence: TGTGCCACCAGCAAAGGGGGCGCGGGGGAGACCCAGTACTTC. Protein: CATSKGGAGETQYF.

The chain employs TRBV5-1 and TRBJ2-5; TRBD1 agrees at 7 bases. V lost 4 bases and J lost 1; bases outside the gene matches: 4. This CDR3 has 14 residues. The V gene's germline CDR1 is SGHRS and CDR2 YFSETQ. The DNA for the CDR3 is TGCGCCAGCAGCAAAGGGACAGCCCAAGAGACCCAGTACTTC. The encoded protein is CASSKGTAQETQYF.

J is TRBJ1-1 and V is TRBV6-2 or TRBV6-3, with 7 bases matching TRBD1. Germline CDR1 MNHEY, CDR2 SVGEGT. With V trimmed by 5 bases and J by 5 bases, 8 bases remained unmatched. The CDR3 runs 14 residues. The CDR3 DNA reads as TGTGCCAGCAGTGGGAGTAGGGGGCAGACTGAAGCTTTCTTT. This gives the protein CASSGSRGQTEAFF.

This clonotype showed up just once. The genes are TRBV11-2 and TRBJ2-1, with D perhaps matching TRBD1 (6 bases). Germline V gene sequence: CDR1 SGHAT, CDR2 FQNNGV. V gave up 6 bases and J gave up 9 bases, with 21 bases separating them. The CDR3 runs to 15 residues. CDR3 coding DNA: TGTGCCAGCAGATCCCCGGGACAAGGATTTATTGAGCAGTTCTTC. The encoded protein is CASRSPGQGFIEQFF.

V usage is TRBV20-1 and J usage is TRBJ2-1, with 11 nucleotides matching TRBD2. Germline V gene sequence: CDR1 DFQATT, CDR2 SNEGSKA (reference sequence). The CDR3 length is 15 residues. The V segment lost 7 bases and the J segment 0 bases; nucleotides outside the gene matches: 5. This CDR3 is CSVASGGSSYNEQFF. The CDR3 DNA is TGCAGTGTGGCTAGCGGGGGGAGCTCCTACAATGAGCAGTTCTTC.

The V and J genes are TRBV7-2 and TRBJ2-6, with 8 bases identical to TRBD1. Looked up from germline, CDR1 is SGHTA and CDR2 is FQGNSA. The CDR3 length is 18 residues. V lost 1 base and J lost 0; bases outside the gene matches: 5. The CDR3 DNA reads TGTGCCAGCAGCTTAGATGGACAGGGTTTCTCTGGGGCCAACGTCCTGACTTTC. This translates into CASSLDGQGFSGANVLTF.

This chain links TRBV20-1 with TRBJ2-3; 16 nucleotides agree with TRBD2. Germline values: CDR1 DFQATT, CDR2 SNEGSKA (reference sequence). The CDR3 is 15 residues long. Trimming cost V 6 bases and J 6 bases; bases outside gene matches: 6. The CDR3 loop is CSAWGLAGGSDTQYF. The CDR3 DNA reads TGCAGTGCCTGGGGACTAGCGGGAGGGTCGGATACGCAGTATTTT.

V and J are TRBV6-1 and TRBJ2-5, with 8 bases identical to TRBD1. The CDR3 loop spans 13 amino acids. Trimming at V came to 3 bases and at J to 6 bases, leaving 3 bases not matched to a gene. Looked up from germline, CDR1 is MNHNS and CDR2 is SASEGT. The CDR3 is CASSDRGLKTQYF. The CDR3 DNA follows: TGTGCCAGCAGTGACAGGGGGCTAAAGACCCAGTACTTC.

CDR3 nucleotides: TGTGCCAGCACCCGAACAGGGTATCAGCCCCAGCATTTT. As protein: CASTRTGYQPQHF. The chain employs TRBV6-2 or TRBV6-3 and TRBJ1-5, with TRBD1 as a possible D gene (6 bases). V dropped 7 bases and J dropped 5 bases, with 12 bases sitting between them. This CDR3 has 13 amino acids. Germline CDR1 MNHEY, CDR2 SVGEGT.

This clonotype has just a few counts. CDR3 loop: CASSGGQGPYEQYF. CDR3 nucleotides: TGTGCCAGCAGTGGGGGACAGGGTCCCTACGAGCAGTACTTC. The gene calls are TRBV2 and TRBJ2-7; 9 nucleotides agree with TRBD1. The CDR3 runs 14 residues. Looked up from germline, CDR1 is SNHLY and CDR2 is FYNNEI. Trimming at V came to 4 bases and at J to 2 bases, leaving 3 bases not matched to a gene.